This TCR beta chain was recorded in a study of ipilimumab plus nivolumab after autologous stem cell transplantation. Looking at the study overall: The DLBCL group included primary refractory and relapsed cases.

Checkpoint therapy with ipilimumab 1 mg/kg began 14 to 28 days after transplant. Through week 26, nivolumab 3 mg/kg IV was given weeks 1, 4, 7, 10, then biweekly. TCRdb keeps only in-frame clones here, not all; method: immunoSEQ multiplex PCR. The repertoire holds about 12,000 clones, with 73% as singletons. CDR1 SEHNR and CDR2 FQNEAQ come from the germline V gene (reference sequence). The CDR3 consists of 15 residues. J gave up 2 bases and V 5 bases, and 5 bases lay outside the gene matches. The chain couples TRBV7-9 to TRBJ2-3; 9 nucleotides match TRBD2. Sequencing was performed on PBMCs, taken in a trial of ipilimumab plus nivolumab as post-transplant consolidation. This receptor was obtained from a male donor with diffuse large B-cell lymphoma. For the CDR3, the DNA is TGTGCCAGCAGCCATATAGCGGGAGCCACAGATACGCAGTATTTT. Translated, it gives CASSHIAGATDTQYF.